These T cell receptor beta chains were read from a single sample in a study of blood T cell repertoires in COVID-19. Method: immunoSEQ multiplex PCR; TCRdb's copy keeps in-frame clones and lacks some. In the table there are about 300,000 clones, around 86% of which are singletons. Material for sequencing was peripheral blood. The receptor source for this set is a man between 70 and 80 years old with acute or convalescent COVID-19. Both conserved end residues are part of each CDR3. The D gene is left open where the match is weak. Clone size is not always given. Where it is, it says once, few, many or a class for expanded clones.

17 | TRBJ2-7 | . | TRBV12-2 | . | CASRPKAERDGIHEQYF | TGTGCAAGTCGCCCGAAGGCGGAGCGGGACGGGATCCACGAGCAGTACTTC
16 | TRBJ1-6 | . | TRBV3-1/TRBV3-2 | . | CASSLRGRRDNSPLHF | TGTGCCAGCAGCCTAAGGGGGAGACGGGATAATTCACCCCTCCACTTT
15 | TRBJ1-2 | few | TRBV28 | . | CASRLRPARHYGYTF | TGTGCCAGCAGGCTACGACCAGCTAGGCACTATGGCTACACCTTC
14 | TRBJ2-1 | . | TRBV3-1/TRBV3-2 | . | CASSQDLRYNEQFF | TGTGCCAGCAGCCAAGATTTACGGTACAATGAGCAGTTCTTC
15 | TRBJ1-6 | few | TRBV7-8 | . | CASSGRERTNSPLHF | TGTGCCAGCAGCGGAAGGGAGCGGACGAATTCACCCCTCCACTTT
13 | TRBJ1-4 | once | TRBV6-5 | . | CASIGGRGEKLFF | TGTGCCAGCATCGGGGGGCGAGGTGAAAAACTGTTTTTT
13 | TRBJ2-5 | . | TRBV9 | . | CASSVDMRETQYF | TGTGCCAGCAGCGTGGACATGCGAGAGACCCAGTACTTC
13 | TRBJ2-7 | . | TRBV7-3 | . | CASSLGPSYEQYF | TGTGCCAGCAGCTTAGGCCCTTCCTACGAGCAGTACTTC
16 | TRBJ1-2 | . | TRBV30 | . | CAWSVRPGQGGTGYTF | TGTGCCTGGAGTGTACGGCCCGGGCAGGGAGGGACTGGCTACACCTTC
12 | TRBJ2-7 | . | TRBV15 | . | CATSRGGREQYF | TGTGCCACCAGCAGAGGGGGGCGGGAGCAGTACTTC
14 | TRBJ1-2 | . | TRBV7-8 | TRBD1 | CASSLGDRGYGYTF | TGTGCCAGCAGCTTAGGGGACAGGGGCTATGGCTACACCTTC
15 | TRBJ2-5 | . | TRBV2 | . | CASSESQLGPETQYF | TGTGCCAGCAGTGAAAGTCAACTAGGCCCCGAGACCCAGTACTTC
14 | TRBJ2-7 | . | TRBV6-5 | TRBD1 | CASSGTAHSTEQYF | TGTGCCAGCAGCGGGACAGCCCATTCAACCGAGCAGTACTTC
16 | TRBJ1-1 | . | TRBV19 | . | CASSIDVGFSGTEAFF | TGTGCCAGTAGTATAGATGTTGGATTTAGCGGCACTGAAGCTTTCTTT
15 | TRBJ2-2 | . | TRBV6-5 | TRBD1 | CASQRGGWNTGELFF | TGTGCCAGCCAAAGAGGGGGCTGGAACACCGGGGAGCTGTTTTTT
14 | TRBJ1-2 | . | TRBV2 | . | CASRDYDWSYGYTF | TGTGCCAGCAGGGATTACGACTGGAGCTATGGCTACACCTTC
16 | TRBJ1-2 | . | TRBV5-6 | TRBD1 | CASSLRGQGPVRPDTF | TGTGCCAGCAGCTTGAGGGGGCAGGGACCTGTGCGGCCGGACACCTTC
15 | TRBJ1-2 | . | TRBV6-2/TRBV6-3 | TRBD1 | CASRPSGTGGVGYTF | TGTGCCAGCAGGCCTTCCGGGACAGGGGGAGTTGGCTACACCTTC
16 | TRBJ2-3 | . | TRBV9 | TRBD1 | CASSVRATGGEDTQYF | TGTGCCAGCAGCGTAAGGGCGACAGGGGGCGAAGATACGCAGTATTTT
13 | TRBJ1-2 | few | TRBV11-2 | . | CASSLDPSYGYTF | TGTGCCAGCAGCTTAGATCCTAGCTATGGCTACACCTTC
15 | TRBJ2-1 | once | TRBV10-3 | TRBD1 | CAISQDRGGYNEQFF | TGTGCCATCAGTCAGGACAGGGGTGGCTACAATGAGCAGTTCTTC
16 | TRBJ1-5 | once | TRBV30 | TRBD1 | CAWSLTGTGHNQPQHF | TGTGCCTGGAGCCTAACCGGGACAGGGCATAATCAGCCCCAGCATTTT
14 | TRBJ2-7 | . | TRBV19 | TRBD2 | CASSRRGGRNEQYF | TGTGCCAGTAGTAGGCGGGGGGGCCGGAACGAGCAGTACTTC
12 | TRBJ1-2 | . | TRBV28 | . | CASSSRVAGYTF | TGTGCCAGCAGTTCCAGGGTTGCTGGCTACACCTTC
14 | TRBJ2-4 | . | TRBV19 | TRBD1 | CASSRDSRKNIQYF | TGTGCCAGTAGCAGGGACAGTAGGAAAAACATTCAGTACTTC
17 | TRBJ2-1 | . | TRBV7-9 | TRBD2 | CASSLPMREGLYNEQFF | TGTGCCAGCAGCCTGCCTATGCGGGAGGGCCTCTACAATGAGCAGTTCTTC
13 | TRBJ2-7 | . | TRBV19 | . | CASSSQQGYEQYF | TGTGCCAGTAGTTCCCAACAGGGTTACGAGCAGTACTTC
13 | TRBJ2-7 | once | TRBV5-5 | TRBD1 | CASSVGQNYEQYF | TGTGCCAGCAGCGTGGGACAGAACTACGAGCAGTACTTC
11 | TRBJ1-3 | . | TRBV2 | . | CASSVGGAIYF | TGTGCCAGCAGTGTGGGAGGGGCCATATATTTT
12 | TRBJ2-3 | . | TRBV11-2 | . | CASTPGVGSEYF | TGTGCCAGCACCCCAGGGGTAGGGTCGGAGTATTTT
13 | TRBJ1-5 | . | TRBV6-5 | . | CASNYQINQPQHF | TGTGCCAGCAACTATCAAATTAATCAGCCCCAGCATTTT
14 | TRBJ2-1 | . | TRBV5-1 | TRBD1 | CASRTGGPNNEQFF | TGCGCCAGCAGGACAGGGGGCCCTAACAATGAGCAGTTCTTC
15 | TRBJ1-4 | once | TRBV6-5 | TRBD1 | CASSYQGARGEKLFF | TGTGCCAGCAGTTACCAGGGGGCGAGGGGGGAAAAACTGTTTTTT
12 | TRBJ2-7 | once | TRBV5-1 | . | CASRREGYEQYF | TGCGCCAGCAGGAGAGAGGGCTACGAGCAGTACTTC
18 | TRBJ2-6 | . | TRBV4-2 | TRBD1 | CASSQEPGGDAGANVLTF | TGTGCCAGCAGCCAAGAGCCAGGGGGCGATGCTGGGGCCAACGTCCTGACTTTC
13 | TRBJ2-7 | . | TRBV28 | TRBD1 | CASRDRGVQEQYF | TGTGCCAGCAGGGACAGGGGGGTTCAGGAGCAGTACTTC
17 | TRBJ2-3 | . | TRBV5-1 | TRBD2 | CASSLGLSSGSTDTQYF | TGCGCCAGCAGCTTGGGACTATCTAGCGGGAGCACAGATACGCAGTATTTT
15 | TRBJ1-6 | . | TRBV4-3 | . | CASSQGTVLNSPLHF | TGCGCCAGCAGCCAAGGGACAGTCCTGAATTCACCCCTCCACTTT
15 | TRBJ1-6 | . | TRBV6-5 | TRBD1 | CASSYGQGGGSPLHF | TGTGCCAGCAGTTACGGACAGGGTGGCGGTTCACCCCTCCACTTT
15 | TRBJ2-7 | . | TRBV5-8 | TRBD1 | CASRPSTGITYEQYF | TGTGCCAGCAGACCTTCGACAGGGATCACCTACGAGCAGTACTTC
12 | TRBJ2-7 | . | TRBV20-1 | TRBD1 | CSASGQGHEQYF | TGCAGTGCTAGTGGACAGGGCCACGAGCAGTACTTC
16 | TRBJ1-4 | . | TRBV4-3 | TRBD1 | CASRHQHRDSQAKLFF | TGCGCCAGCAGACATCAACACCGGGACAGCCAGGCAAAACTGTTTTTT
15 | TRBJ1-2 | . | TRBV14 | . | CASSQDIGYIYGYTF | TGTGCCAGCAGCCAAGATATCGGGTATATCTATGGCTACACCTTC
13 | TRBJ1-2 | few | TRBV6-5 | TRBD1 | CASKKGQGGGYTF | TGTGCCAGCAAAAAGGGACAGGGGGGAGGCTACACCTTC
10 | TRBJ2-3 | . | TRBV20-1 | . | CSAEEDTQYF | TGCAGTGCCGAGGAAGATACGCAGTATTTT
16 | TRBJ2-1 | . | TRBV6-5 | TRBD1 | CASSYGTEPRRDEQFF | TGTGCCAGCAGTTACGGGACAGAGCCGCGTAGGGATGAGCAGTTCTTC
15 | TRBJ1-1 | . | TRBV6-5 | . | CASSYSAQGSTEAFF | TGTGCCAGCAGTTACTCCGCACAGGGTAGCACTGAAGCTTTCTTT
16 | TRBJ1-3 | . | TRBV5-1 | TRBD1 | CASSLDTGDSGNTIYF | TGCGCCAGCAGCTTGGATACAGGGGACTCTGGAAACACCATATATTTT